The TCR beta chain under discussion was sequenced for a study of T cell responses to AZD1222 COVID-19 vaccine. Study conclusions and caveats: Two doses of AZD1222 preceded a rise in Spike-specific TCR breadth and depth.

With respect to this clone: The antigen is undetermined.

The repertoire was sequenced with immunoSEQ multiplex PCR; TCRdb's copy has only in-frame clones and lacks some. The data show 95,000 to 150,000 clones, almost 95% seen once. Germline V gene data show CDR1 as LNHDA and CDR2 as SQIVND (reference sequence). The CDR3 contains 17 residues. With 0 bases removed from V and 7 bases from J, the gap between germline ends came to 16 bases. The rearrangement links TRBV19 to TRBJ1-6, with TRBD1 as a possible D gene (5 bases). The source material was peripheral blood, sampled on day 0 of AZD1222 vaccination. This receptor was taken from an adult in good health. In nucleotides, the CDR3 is TGTGCCAGTAGTATAGATCGGCCAGGGATGCTGAATTCACCCCTCCACTTT. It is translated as CASSIDRPGMLNSPLHF.